Below are 27 T cell receptor beta chains sequenced from a single sample in a study of blood T cell repertoires in COVID-19. Sequencing used immunoSEQ multiplex PCR; TCRdb keeps in-frame clones, though not all of them. Of 130,000 to 150,000 clones listed, roughly 76% are singletons. Sequences were obtained from peripheral blood. The receptors derive from a human donor with acute or convalescent COVID-19. The donor label of this sample is uncertain.

This chain uses TRBV5-1 with TRBJ1-1; D might be TRBD1 (6 bases). With 4 bases removed from V and 3 bases from J, the gap between germline ends came to 16 bases. The CDR3 runs to 15 residues. Per the germline V gene, CDR1 is SGHRS and CDR2 is YFSETQ. The CDR3 reads CASSPNGAGDTEAFF. The DNA of the CDR3 is TGCGCCAGCAGCCCGAATGGGGCAGGGGACACTGAAGCTTTCTTT. The full variable domain, rest sourced from reference TRBV5-1 and TRBJ1-1, is KAGVTQTPRYLIKTRGQQVTLSCSPISGHRSVSWYQQTPGQGLQFLFEYFSETQRNKGNFPGRFSGRQFSNSRSEMNVSTLELGDSALYLCASSPNGAGDTEAFFGQGTRLTVV.

This rearrangement joins TRBV11-2 to TRBJ2-7; 7 bases fit TRBD2. There are 16 residues in the CDR3. Germline-derived CDR1 and CDR2 are SGHAT and FQNNGV. V lost 8 bases to trimming and J lost 2 bases; unmatched junction nucleotides: 15. The CDR3: CASGNEAGVPPYEQYF. In DNA, the CDR3 is TGTGCCAGCGGTAACGAGGCGGGGGTCCCACCCTACGAGCAGTACTTC.

The V and J genes are TRBV24-1 and TRBJ1-5; TRBD1 matches at 10 bases. J lost 2 bases, V lost 5 bases, and 5 bases had no gene match. The CDR3 spans 16 residues. CDR1 is KGHDR, CDR2 SFDVKD, per germline. CDR3 region: CATSASGTGGNQPQHF. CDR3 sequence (DNA): TGTGCCACCAGTGCCTCCGGGACAGGGGGCAATCAGCCCCAGCATTTT.

The CDR3 bases are TGTGCCAGCAGCCGGGACAATAATCAGCCCCAGCATTTT. Protein: CASSRDNNQPQHF. V is TRBV9 and J is TRBJ1-5; possible D gene TRBD1, 6 bases. CDR1 SGDLS and CDR2 YYNGEE come from the germline V gene. The CDR3 runs to 13 residues. Trimming cost V 4 bases and J 4 bases, with 9 bases left between them.

The chain is built from TRBV13 and TRBJ1-2; perhaps TRBD1 as D (6 bases). This CDR3 has 13 residues. The V and J ends lost 6 bases and 4 bases respectively, with 12 bases between them. Germline V gives CDR1 PRHDT, CDR2 FYEKMQ (reference sequence). CDR3 sequence reads: CASRTGTSYGYTF. CDR3 nucleotide sequence: TGTGCCAGCAGGACCGGGACAAGCTATGGCTACACCTTC.

The V call is TRBV5-6, the J call TRBJ1-2; TRBD1 aligns across 7 bases. In germline, CDR1 is SGHDT, CDR2 YYEEEE. CDR3 length: 15 residues. V shed 1 base, J shed 7 bases, and the junction held 10 bases outside the gene matches. This CDR3 reads CASSLYDRVESGYTF. CDR3 DNA: TGTGCCAGCAGCTTGTATGACAGGGTAGAAAGTGGCTACACCTTC.

The CDR3 here is CAISEVEGTDTQYF. The CDR3 DNA reads TGTGCCATCAGTGAGGTGGAGGGAACAGATACGCAGTATTTT. V gene TRBV10-3 combines with J gene TRBJ2-3, with D perhaps TRBD2 (6 bases). This CDR3 is 14 amino acids long. Trimming removed 2 bases from V and 3 bases from J, with 9 bases in between. Looked up from germline, CDR1 is ENHRY and CDR2 is SYGVKD.

This clone came up a few times. The rearrangement links TRBV7-9 to TRBJ2-2; 12 bases align to TRBD1. The V and J ends lost 6 bases and 7 bases, in that order; junction bases with no gene match: 6. Looked up from germline, CDR1 is SEHNR and CDR2 is FQNEAQ (reference sequence). The CDR3 contains 15 residues. CDR3 in DNA: TGTGCCAGCAGTAGGGGACAGGGGGCCAACGGGGAGCTGTTTTTT. Translation gives CASSRGQGANGELFF.

The rearrangement joins TRBV4-1 to TRBJ2-7; 11 nucleotides align to TRBD1. The germline V gene encodes CDR1 MGHRA and CDR2 YSYEKL. V shed 3 bases and J 4 bases; nucleotides not matched to a gene: 2. The CDR3 has 14 amino acids. Here the CDR3 DNA reads TGCGCCAGCAGCCATGGACAGGGGGCTTACGAGCAGTACTTC. This sequence encodes CASSHGQGAYEQYF.

This chain uses TRBV3-1 (or the pseudogene TRBV3-2) with TRBJ2-7; TRBD1 aligns across 10 bases. Germline CDR1 LGHDT, CDR2 YNNKEL (reference sequence). This CDR3 is built from 13 residues. V shed 4 bases and J 4 bases; nucleotides not matched to a gene: 1. DNA for the CDR3: TGTGCCAGCAGCCCGGGACAGGGGTACGAGCAGTACGTC. Encoded protein: CASSPGQGYEQYV.

The gene calls are TRBV4-1 and TRBJ1-2; the D gene is possibly TRBD1 (6 bases). The CDR3 extends over 15 amino acids. Germline V CDR1 and CDR2: MGHRA, YSYEKL. Trimming stripped 0 bases from V and 8 bases from J, with 16 bases between. CDR3 sequence: CASSQDRGQRLGYTF. The DNA for the CDR3 is TGCGCCAGCAGCCAAGATCGAGGACAGCGTCTGGGCTACACCTTC.

The rearrangement joins TRBV5-4 to TRBJ2-2; TRBD2 is a possible D gene (7 bases). The CDR3 loop spans 15 amino acids. V dropped 0 bases and J dropped 6 bases, with 12 bases sitting between them. Germline values: CDR1 SGHNT, CDR2 YYREEE (reference sequence). CDR3 amino acids: CASSLGLGGAGELFF. The CDR3, as DNA: TGTGCCAGCAGCTTGGGACTAGGGGGGGCCGGGGAGCTGTTTTTT.

The rearrangement links TRBV12-3 or TRBV12-4 to TRBJ1-3; D is perhaps TRBD1 (5 bases). The CDR3 covers 13 residues. V was shortened by 1 base and J by 8 bases, with 9 bases between the two germline ends. CDR3 sequence (DNA): TGTGCCAGCAGTTTAGGGCAGGGATACACCATATATTTT. Translation: CASSLGQGYTIYF.

The rearrangement links TRBV30 to TRBJ2-1; D is perhaps TRBD2 (6 bases). The germline V and J ends were trimmed by 4 bases and 9 bases, with 10 bases remaining between them. CDR1 is GTSNPN, CDR2 SVGIG, per germline (reference sequence). The CDR3 loop spans 11 amino acids. CDR3 DNA: TGTGCCTGGATGACGGGGGTTGAGCAGTTCTTC. It specifies CAWMTGVEQFF. The full variable domain, its missing parts supplied by reference TRBV30 and TRBJ2-1, is SQTIHQWPATLVQPVGSPLSLECTVEGTSNPNLYWYRQAAGRGLQLLFYSVGIGQISSEVPQNLSASRPQDRQFILSSKKLLLSDSGFYLCAWMTGVEQFFGPGTRLTVL.

V and J are TRBV6-6 and TRBJ2-3; a weak D match, TRBD1 (5 bases). The V gene lost 1 base and the J gene lost 3 bases, with 14 bases spanning the gap. Germline V gene lookup returns CDR1 MNHNY and CDR2 SVGAGI (reference sequence). The CDR3 consists of 16 residues. This chain's CDR3 is CASSYWQAQGTDTQYF. In nucleotides, the CDR3 is TGTGCCAGCAGTTACTGGCAGGCGCAGGGAACAGATACGCAGTATTTT.

V gene TRBV27 combines with J gene TRBJ2-2; no clear D. The V and J ends lost 4 bases and 7 bases respectively, with 13 bases between them. The germline CDR1 and CDR2 sequences are MNHEY and SMNVEV (reference sequence). This CDR3 is 14 amino acids long. Here the CDR3 DNA reads TGTGCCAGCAGTTGGGTGACCTCGGGCGGGGAGCTGTTTTTT. Translated, it gives CASSWVTSGGELFF.

DNA of the CDR3: TGTGCCAGCAGCGCAAAATTACTAGCGGGGCAAGAGACCCAGTACTTC. As protein: CASSAKLLAGQETQYF. V gene TRBV5-4 combines with J gene TRBJ2-5; TRBD2 matches at 10 bases. Germline CDR1 SGHNT, CDR2 YYREEE (reference sequence). CDR3 size: 16 residues. V shed 4 bases and J 2 bases; nucleotides not matched to a gene: 8.

This chain joins TRBV9 and TRBJ1-4; 10 positions match TRBD1. The V gene end was trimmed by 4 bases and the J gene end by 2 bases; junction bases not matched to a gene: 8. The CDR3 is made up of 17 amino acids. CDR1 and CDR2 (germline): SGDLS, YYNGEE. The CDR3 nucleotides read TGTGCCAGCAGCACTCGACAGGGGGCGGGGACTAATGAAAAACTGTTTTTT. It encodes CASSTRQGAGTNEKLFF.

The chain joins TRBV5-4 to TRBJ1-1, with 8 bases identical to TRBD1. The V gene end was trimmed by 3 bases and the J gene end by 4 bases; junction bases not matched to a gene: 5. Germline assignment: CDR1 SGHNT and CDR2 YYREEE (reference sequence). CDR3 size: 14 residues. This chain's CDR3 is CASSSTGEGTEAFF. DNA of the CDR3: TGTGCCAGCAGCTCGACAGGGGAGGGCACTGAAGCTTTCTTT. Full variable domain (rest looked up from reference TRBV5-4 and TRBJ1-1): ETGVTQSPTHLIKTRGQQVTLRCSSQSGHNTVSWYQQALGQGPQFIFQYYREEENGRGNFPPRFSGLQFPNYSSELNVNALELDDSALYLCASSSTGEGTEAFFGQGTRLTVV.

The chain uses TRBV18 and TRBJ2-5; possibly TRBD1 for D (6 bases). Between the trimmed V and J ends, which lost 11 bases and 5 bases, there was a span of 18 bases. The germline gives CDR1 KGHSH, CDR2 LQKENI. This CDR3 contains 13 residues. In nucleotides, the CDR3 is TGTGCCTCCGACACAGGGATTTACGAGACCCAGTACTTC. Amino acid sequence: CASDTGIYETQYF.

V usage is TRBV6-6 and J usage is TRBJ2-1; 8 bases align to TRBD1. Per germline, CDR1 MNHNY and CDR2 SVGAGI (reference sequence). The CDR3 is 11 residues long. The V gene end was trimmed by 6 bases and the J gene end by 9 bases; junction bases not matched to a gene: 1. CDR3 bases: TGTGCCAGCAGCACAGGGGGTGAGCAGTTCTTC. It translates to CASSTGGEQFF.

This chain connects TRBV24-1 to TRBJ1-5; D gene ambiguous. CDR3 length equals 12 residues. V was clipped by 4 bases and J by 9 bases, with 9 bases between them. Per germline, CDR1 KGHDR and CDR2 SFDVKD. This CDR3 is CATSDHGGPQHF. In nucleotides, the CDR3 is TGTGCCACCAGTGACCACGGTGGGCCCCAGCATTTT.

The gene calls are TRBV5-1 and TRBJ1-1; possible D gene TRBD1, 6 bases. Trimming took 5 bases from V and 0 from J, leaving 14 bases between them. In germline, CDR1 is SGHRS, CDR2 YFSETQ. The CDR3 totals 15 residues. As DNA, the CDR3 is TGCGCCAGCAGGAAGGGGGTATTCATGAACACTGAAGCTTTCTTT. This codes for CASRKGVFMNTEAFF.

The V and J genes are TRBV12-1 and TRBJ1-2. TRBV12-1 is noted as a pseudogene. This CDR3 is built from 13 residues. The CDR3 DNA sequence: TGTGCCAGCAGCTTTGGAGAGAACTATGGCTACACCTTC. Translating gives CASSFGENYGYTF.

V gene TRBV10-2 combines with J gene TRBJ1-1; D unclear. CDR1 is WSHSY, CDR2 SAAADI, per germline. The CDR3 has 13 residues. V shed 5 bases and J shed 2 bases, with 9 bases lying between them. For the CDR3, the DNA is TGCGCCAGCAGTCGCGGGAGAAACACTGAAGCTTTCTTT. It translates to CASSRGRNTEAFF.

The chain joins TRBV3-1 (or the pseudogene TRBV3-2) to TRBJ2-2, with D perhaps matching TRBD2 (6 bases). Trimming stripped 4 bases from V and 3 bases from J, with 15 bases between. This CDR3 spans 16 amino acids. Germline V gene data show CDR1 as LGHDT and CDR2 as YNNKEL (reference sequence). The CDR3 reads CASSRPRAGHTGELFF. The CDR3 DNA reads TGTGCCAGCAGCCGCCCCCGGGCGGGGCACACCGGGGAGCTGTTTTTT.

The V and J genes are TRBV4-1 and TRBJ1-1, with D possibly TRBD1 on 5 matching bases. CDR1 is MGHRA, CDR2 YSYEKL, per germline. V lost 0 bases, J lost 6 bases, and 8 bases lay in between. The CDR3 extends over 13 amino acids. CDR3 coding DNA: TGCGCCAGCAGCCAAGATTTAGGGGCTGAAGCTTTCTTT. Translation gives CASSQDLGAEAFF.